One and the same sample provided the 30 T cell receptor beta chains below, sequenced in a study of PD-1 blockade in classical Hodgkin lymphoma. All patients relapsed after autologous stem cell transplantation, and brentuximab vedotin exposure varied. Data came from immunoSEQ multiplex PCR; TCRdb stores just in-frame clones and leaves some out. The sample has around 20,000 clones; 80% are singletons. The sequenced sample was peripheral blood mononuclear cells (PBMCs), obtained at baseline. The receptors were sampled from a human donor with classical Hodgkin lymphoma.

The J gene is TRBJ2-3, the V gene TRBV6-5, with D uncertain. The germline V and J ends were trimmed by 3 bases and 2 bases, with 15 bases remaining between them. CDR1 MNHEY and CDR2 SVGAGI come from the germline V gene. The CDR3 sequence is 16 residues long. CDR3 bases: TGTGCCAGCAGTTATTCGGACCTCTACCTCACAGATACGCAGTATTTT. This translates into CASSYSDLYLTDTQYF.

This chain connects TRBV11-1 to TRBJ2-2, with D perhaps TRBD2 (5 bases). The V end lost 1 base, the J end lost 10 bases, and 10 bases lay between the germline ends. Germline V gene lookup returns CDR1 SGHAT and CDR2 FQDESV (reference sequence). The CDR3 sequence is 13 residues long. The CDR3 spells CASSLGFGEELFF. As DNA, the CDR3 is TGTGCCAGCAGCTTAGGTTTCGGGGAGGAGCTGTTTTTT.

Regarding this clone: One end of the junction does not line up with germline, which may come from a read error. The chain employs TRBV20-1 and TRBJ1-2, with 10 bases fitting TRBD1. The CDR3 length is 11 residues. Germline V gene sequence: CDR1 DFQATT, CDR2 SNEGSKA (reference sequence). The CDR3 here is CSAGQGLLRYF. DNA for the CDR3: TGCAGTGCGGGACAGGGGTTGCTGAGGTACTTC.

The CDR3 spells CASSQWAGGSSYEQYF. In DNA, the CDR3 is TGCGCCAGCAGCCAGTGGGCGGGAGGGAGCTCCTACGAGCAGTACTTC. This chain connects TRBV4-1 to TRBJ2-7; TRBD2 matches at 9 bases. This CDR3 comprises 16 residues. The junction had 6 bases not matched to a gene; V was cut back by 3 bases and J by 0 bases. Germline V CDR1 and CDR2: MGHRA, YSYEKL.

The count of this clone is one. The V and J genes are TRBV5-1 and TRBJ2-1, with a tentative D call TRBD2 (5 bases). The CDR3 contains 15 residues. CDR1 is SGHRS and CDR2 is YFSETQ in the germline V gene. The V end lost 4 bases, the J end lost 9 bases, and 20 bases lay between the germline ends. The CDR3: CASSRTTWGSGEQFF. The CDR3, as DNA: TGCGCCAGCAGCCGGACGACCTGGGGAAGCGGTGAGCAGTTCTTC.

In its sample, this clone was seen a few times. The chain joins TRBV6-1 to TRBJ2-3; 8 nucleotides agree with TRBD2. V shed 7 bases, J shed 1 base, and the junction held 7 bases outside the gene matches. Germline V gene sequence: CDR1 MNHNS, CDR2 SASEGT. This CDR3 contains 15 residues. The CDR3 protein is CASTYSGVGTDTQYF. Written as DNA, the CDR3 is TGTGCCAGCACTTATAGCGGGGTCGGCACAGATACGCAGTATTTT.

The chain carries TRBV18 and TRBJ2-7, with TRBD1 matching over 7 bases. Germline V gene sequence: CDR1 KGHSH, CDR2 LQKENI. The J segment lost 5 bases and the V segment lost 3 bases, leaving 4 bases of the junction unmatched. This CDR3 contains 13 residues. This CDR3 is CASSPTGSHEQYF. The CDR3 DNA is TGTGCCAGCTCACCGACAGGGTCCCACGAGCAGTACTTC.

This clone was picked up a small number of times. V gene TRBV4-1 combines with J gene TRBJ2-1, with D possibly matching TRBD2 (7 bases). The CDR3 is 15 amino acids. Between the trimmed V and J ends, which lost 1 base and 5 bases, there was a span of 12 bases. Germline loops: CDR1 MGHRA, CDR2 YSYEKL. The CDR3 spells CASSQVSGGHNEQFF. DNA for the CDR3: TGCGCCAGCAGCCAAGTTTCGGGGGGCCACAATGAGCAGTTCTTC.

The CDR3 here is CASSLGLAGGSYEQYF. In DNA form, the CDR3 reads TGTGCCAGCAGCTTAGGACTAGCGGGGGGCTCCTACGAGCAGTACTTC. This rearrangement joins TRBV7-8 to TRBJ2-7, with 13 bases fitting TRBD2. This CDR3 has 16 amino acids. CDR1 and CDR2 from the germline V gene are SGHVS and FQNEAQ. With V trimmed by 1 base and J by 0 bases, 0 bases remained unmatched.

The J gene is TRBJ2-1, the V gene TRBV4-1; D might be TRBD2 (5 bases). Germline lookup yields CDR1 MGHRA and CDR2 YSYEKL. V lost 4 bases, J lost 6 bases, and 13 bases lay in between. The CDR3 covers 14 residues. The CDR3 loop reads CASSPGLLGNEQFF. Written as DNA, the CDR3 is TGCGCCAGCAGCCCTGGACTCCTGGGCAATGAGCAGTTCTTC.

The CDR3 spells CASRSGQQYNEQFF. DNA of the CDR3: TGTGCCAGCAGATCGGGACAGCAGTACAATGAGCAGTTCTTC. This chain links TRBV7-6 with TRBJ2-1, with 7 bases fitting TRBD1. Germline CDR1 is SGHVS and CDR2 is FNYEAQ. J gave up 4 bases and V 6 bases, and 6 bases lay outside the gene matches. The CDR3 is made up of 14 amino acids.

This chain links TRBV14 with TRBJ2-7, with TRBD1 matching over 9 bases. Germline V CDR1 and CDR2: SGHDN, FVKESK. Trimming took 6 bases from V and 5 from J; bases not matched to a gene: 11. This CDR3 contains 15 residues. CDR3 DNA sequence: TGTGCCAGCAGTTTCACCGGGACAGGGAGGGACGAGCAGTACTTC. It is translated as CASSFTGTGRDEQYF.

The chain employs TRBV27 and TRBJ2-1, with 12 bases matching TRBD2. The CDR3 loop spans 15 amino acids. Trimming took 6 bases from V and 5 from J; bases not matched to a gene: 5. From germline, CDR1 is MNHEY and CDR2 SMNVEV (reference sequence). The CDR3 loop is CASRGLAGNDNEQFF. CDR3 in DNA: TGTGCCAGCAGGGGACTAGCGGGCAATGACAATGAGCAGTTCTTC.

In nucleotides, the CDR3 is TGTGCCAGCAGTTTTAGACAGGGGGCCGGTTCTGAAAAACTGTTTTTT. This codes for CASSFRQGAGSEKLFF. The rearrangement joins TRBV13 to TRBJ1-4, with 10 bases that match TRBD1. CDR1 is PRHDT, CDR2 FYEKMQ, per germline (reference sequence). The CDR3 totals 16 residues. The junction had 11 bases not matched to a gene; V was cut back by 6 bases and J by 7 bases.

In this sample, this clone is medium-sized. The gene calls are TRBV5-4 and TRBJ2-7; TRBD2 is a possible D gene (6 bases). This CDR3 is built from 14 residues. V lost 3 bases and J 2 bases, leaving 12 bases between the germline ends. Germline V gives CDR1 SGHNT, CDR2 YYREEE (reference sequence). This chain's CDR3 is CASSSSGHTYEQYF. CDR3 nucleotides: TGTGCCAGCAGCTCGAGCGGGCACACCTACGAGCAGTACTTC.

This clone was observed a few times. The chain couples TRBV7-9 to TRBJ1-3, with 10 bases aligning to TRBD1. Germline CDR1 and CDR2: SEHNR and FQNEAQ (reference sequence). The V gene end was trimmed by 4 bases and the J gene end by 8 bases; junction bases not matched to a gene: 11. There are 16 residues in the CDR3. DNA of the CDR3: TGTGCCAGCAGCTCTACCGGGACAGGGGAAAAGGACACCATATATTTT. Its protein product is CASSSTGTGEKDTIYF. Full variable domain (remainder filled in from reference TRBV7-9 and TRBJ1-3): DTGVSQNPRHKITKRGQNVTFRCDPISEHNRLYWYRQTLGQGPEFLTYFQNEAQLEKSRLLSDRFSAERPKGSFSTLEIQRTEQGDSAMYLCASSSTGTGEKDTIYFGEGSWLTVV.

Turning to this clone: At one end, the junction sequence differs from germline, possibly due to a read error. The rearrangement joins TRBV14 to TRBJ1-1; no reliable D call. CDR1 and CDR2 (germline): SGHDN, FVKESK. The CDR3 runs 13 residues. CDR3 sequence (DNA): TGTGCCAGCAGACAAGCGACGAACACTGAAGCTTTCTTT. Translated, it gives CASRQATNTEAFF.

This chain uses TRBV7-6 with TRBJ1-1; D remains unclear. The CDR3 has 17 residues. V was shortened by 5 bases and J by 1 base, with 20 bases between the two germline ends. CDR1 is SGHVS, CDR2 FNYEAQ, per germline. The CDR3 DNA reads TGTGCCAGCAGCGTCAACCGGCCCCCGGGGAAGAACACTGAAGCTTTCTTT. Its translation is CASSVNRPPGKNTEAFF.

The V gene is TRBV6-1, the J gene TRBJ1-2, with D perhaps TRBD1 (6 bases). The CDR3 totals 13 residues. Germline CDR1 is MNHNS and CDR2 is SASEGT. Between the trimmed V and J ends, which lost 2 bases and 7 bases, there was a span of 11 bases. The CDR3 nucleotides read TGTGCCAGCAGTGAAAGGGGGGTCTCTGGCTACACCTTC. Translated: CASSERGVSGYTF.

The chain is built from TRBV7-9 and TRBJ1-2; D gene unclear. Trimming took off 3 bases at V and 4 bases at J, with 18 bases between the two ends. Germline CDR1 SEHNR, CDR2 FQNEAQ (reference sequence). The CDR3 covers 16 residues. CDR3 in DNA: TGTGCCAGCAGCTTCGGACCCGGTGGGCATAGCTATGGCTACACCTTC. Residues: CASSFGPGGHSYGYTF.

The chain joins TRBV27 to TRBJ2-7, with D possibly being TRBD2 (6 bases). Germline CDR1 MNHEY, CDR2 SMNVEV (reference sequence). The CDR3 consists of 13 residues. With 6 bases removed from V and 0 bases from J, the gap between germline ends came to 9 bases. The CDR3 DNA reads TGTGCCAGCAGGAGGGACTCCTCCTACGAGCAGTACTTC. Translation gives CASRRDSSYEQYF.

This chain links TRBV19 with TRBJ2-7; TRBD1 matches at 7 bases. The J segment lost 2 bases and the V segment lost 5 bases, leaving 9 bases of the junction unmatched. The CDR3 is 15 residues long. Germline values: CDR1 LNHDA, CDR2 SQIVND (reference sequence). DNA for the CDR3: TGTGCCAGTAGTGACAGGGTGGGGTCACCCTACGAGCAGTACTTC. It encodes CASSDRVGSPYEQYF.

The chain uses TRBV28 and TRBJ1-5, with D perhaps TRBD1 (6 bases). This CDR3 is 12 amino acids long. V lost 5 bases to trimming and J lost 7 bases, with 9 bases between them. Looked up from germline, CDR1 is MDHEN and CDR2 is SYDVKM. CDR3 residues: CASSLQGQPQHF. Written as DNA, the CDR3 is TGTGCCAGCAGTCTACAGGGCCAGCCCCAGCATTTT.

In nucleotides, the CDR3 is TGTGCCTGGAGTTCATCGGGCGGGAGGTCTCAGTACTTC. Translated: CAWSSSGGRSQYF. This chain links TRBV30 with TRBJ2-5, with 8 positions matching TRBD2. The V gene's germline CDR1 is GTSNPN and CDR2 SVGIG (reference sequence). J lost 11 bases, V lost 2 bases, and 10 bases had no gene match. The length of the CDR3 is 13 residues.

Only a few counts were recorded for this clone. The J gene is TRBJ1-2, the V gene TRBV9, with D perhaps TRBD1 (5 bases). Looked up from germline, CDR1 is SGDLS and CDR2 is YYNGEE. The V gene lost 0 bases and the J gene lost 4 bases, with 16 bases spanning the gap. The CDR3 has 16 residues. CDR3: CASSVGGGGGGYGYTF. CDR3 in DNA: TGTGCCAGCAGCGTAGGTGGTGGCGGGGGAGGCTATGGCTACACCTTC.

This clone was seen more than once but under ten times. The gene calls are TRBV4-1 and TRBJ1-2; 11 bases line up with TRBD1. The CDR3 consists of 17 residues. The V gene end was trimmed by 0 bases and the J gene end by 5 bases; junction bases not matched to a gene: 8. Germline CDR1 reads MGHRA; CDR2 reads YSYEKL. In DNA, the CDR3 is TGCGCCAGCAGCCAAGAGGCCTTCCGGGACAGGGGGTATGGCTACACCTTC. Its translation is CASSQEAFRDRGYGYTF.

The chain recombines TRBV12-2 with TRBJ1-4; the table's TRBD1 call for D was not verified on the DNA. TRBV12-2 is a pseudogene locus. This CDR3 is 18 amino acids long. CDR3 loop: CASRLGGRQGQGTEKLFF. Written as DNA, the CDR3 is TGTGCAAGTCGCTTAGGAGGTCGACAGGGACAGGGAACCGAAAAACTGTTTTTT.

This chain's CDR3 is CASSSRTGGGKLFF. Here the CDR3 DNA reads TGTGCCAGCAGCTCCAGAACAGGGGGAGGAAAACTGTTTTTT. The V call is TRBV7-9, the J call TRBJ1-4, with 8 bases lining up with TRBD1. V shed 4 bases, J shed 10 bases, and the junction held 8 bases outside the gene matches. CDR1 and CDR2 from the germline V gene are SEHNR and FQNEAQ (reference sequence). This CDR3 is 14 amino acids long.

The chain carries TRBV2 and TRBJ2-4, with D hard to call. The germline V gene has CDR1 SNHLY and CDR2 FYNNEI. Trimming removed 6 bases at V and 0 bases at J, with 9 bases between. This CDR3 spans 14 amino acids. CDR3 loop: CASRVTLAKNIQYF. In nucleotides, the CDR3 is TGTGCCAGCAGGGTTACACTAGCCAAAAACATTCAGTACTTC. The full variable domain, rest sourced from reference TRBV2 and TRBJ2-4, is EPEVTQTPSHQVTQMGQEVILRCVPISNHLYFYWYRQILGQKVEFLVSFYNNEISEKSEIFDDQFSVERPDGSNFTLKIRSTKLEDSAMYFCASRVTLAKNIQYFGAGTRLSVL.

This CDR3 is CASSSVRGGRMRENTEAFF. Written as DNA, the CDR3 is TGTGCCAGCAGCTCTGTACGCGGGGGGCGTATGAGGGAGAACACTGAAGCTTTCTTT. This rearrangement joins TRBV5-6 to TRBJ1-1, with a possible D match to TRBD1 (6 bases). In germline, CDR1 is SGHDT, CDR2 YYEEEE. The CDR3 is 19 residues long. V was cut by 3 bases and J by 1 base, with 25 bases left in between. Full variable domain (missing parts from reference TRBV5-6 and TRBJ1-1): DAGVTQSPTHLIKTRGQQVTLRCSPKSGHDTVSWYQQALGQGPQFIFQYYEEEERQRGNFPDRFSGHQFPNYSSELNVNALLLGDSALYLCASSSVRGGRMRENTEAFFGQGTRLTVV.